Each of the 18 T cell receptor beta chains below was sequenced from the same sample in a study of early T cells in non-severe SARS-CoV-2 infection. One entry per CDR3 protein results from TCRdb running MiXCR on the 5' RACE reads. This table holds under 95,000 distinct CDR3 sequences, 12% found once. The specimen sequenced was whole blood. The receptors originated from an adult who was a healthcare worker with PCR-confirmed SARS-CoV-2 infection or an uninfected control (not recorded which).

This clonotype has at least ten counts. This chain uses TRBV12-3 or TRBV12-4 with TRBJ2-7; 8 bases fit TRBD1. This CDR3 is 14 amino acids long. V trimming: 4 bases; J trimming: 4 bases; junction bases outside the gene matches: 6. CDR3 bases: TGTGCCAGCAGTTCCTCGACAGGGGCATACGAGCAGTACTTC. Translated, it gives CASSSSTGAYEQYF.

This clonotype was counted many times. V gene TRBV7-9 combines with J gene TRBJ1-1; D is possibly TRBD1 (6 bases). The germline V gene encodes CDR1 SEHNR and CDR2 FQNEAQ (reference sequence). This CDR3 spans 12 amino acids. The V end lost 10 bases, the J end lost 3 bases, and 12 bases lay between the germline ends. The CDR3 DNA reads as TGTGCCACAGGAGGGGGGGACACTGAAGCTTTCTTT. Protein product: CATGGGDTEAFF.

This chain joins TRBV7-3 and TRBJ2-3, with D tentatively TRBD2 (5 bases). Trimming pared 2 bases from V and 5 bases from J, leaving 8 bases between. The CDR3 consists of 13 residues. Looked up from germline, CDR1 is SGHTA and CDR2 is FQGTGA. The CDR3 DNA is TGTGCCAGCAGCTTAGTGGGAGAAGATACGCAGTATTTT. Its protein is CASSLVGEDTQYF.

The CDR3 DNA reads as TGCGCCAGCAGCTTGGGCATCGGCGGGAGAGGGGCAGATACGCAGTATTTT. Translation: CASSLGIGGRGADTQYF. The J gene is TRBJ2-3, the V gene TRBV5-1, with TRBD2 identical over 7 bases. Germline lookup yields CDR1 SGHRS and CDR2 YFSETQ. This CDR3 is 17 amino acids long. The V segment lost 0 bases and the J segment 4 bases; nucleotides outside the gene matches: 11.

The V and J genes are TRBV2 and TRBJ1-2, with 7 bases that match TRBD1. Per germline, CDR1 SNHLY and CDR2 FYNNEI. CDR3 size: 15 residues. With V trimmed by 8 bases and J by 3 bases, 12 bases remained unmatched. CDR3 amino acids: CASRRLRGRDYGYTF. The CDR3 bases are TGTGCCAGCCGGAGGTTGAGGGGGCGCGACTATGGCTACACCTTC.

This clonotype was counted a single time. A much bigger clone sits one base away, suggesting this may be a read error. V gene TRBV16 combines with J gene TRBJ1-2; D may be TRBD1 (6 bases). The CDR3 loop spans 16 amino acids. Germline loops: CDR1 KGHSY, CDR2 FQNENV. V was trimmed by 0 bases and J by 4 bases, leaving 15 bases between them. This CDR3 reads CASSQSTSRGGYGYTF. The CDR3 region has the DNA TGTGCCAGCAGCCAATCGACCAGCAGGGGCGGCTATGGCTACACCTTC.

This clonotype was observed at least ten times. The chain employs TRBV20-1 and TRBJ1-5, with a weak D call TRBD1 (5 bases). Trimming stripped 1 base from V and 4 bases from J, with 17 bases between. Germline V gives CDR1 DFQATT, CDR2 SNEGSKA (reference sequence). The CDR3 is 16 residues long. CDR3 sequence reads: CSARAQGGLTNQPQHF. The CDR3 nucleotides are TGCAGTGCTAGAGCCCAGGGAGGGTTGACTAATCAGCCCCAGCATTTT.

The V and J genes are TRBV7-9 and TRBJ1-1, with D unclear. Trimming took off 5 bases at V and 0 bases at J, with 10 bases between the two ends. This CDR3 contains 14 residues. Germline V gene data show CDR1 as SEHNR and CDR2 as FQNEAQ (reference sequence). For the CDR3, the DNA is TGTGCCAGCAGCCCCGCAACTGTGAACACTGAAGCTTTCTTT. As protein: CASSPATVNTEAFF.

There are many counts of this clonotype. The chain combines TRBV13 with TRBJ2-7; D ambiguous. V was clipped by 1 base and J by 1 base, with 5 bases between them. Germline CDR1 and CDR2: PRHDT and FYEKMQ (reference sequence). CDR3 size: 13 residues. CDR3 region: CASSLDGSYEQYF. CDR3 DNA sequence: TGTGCCAGCAGCTTAGACGGGTCCTACGAGCAGTACTTC.

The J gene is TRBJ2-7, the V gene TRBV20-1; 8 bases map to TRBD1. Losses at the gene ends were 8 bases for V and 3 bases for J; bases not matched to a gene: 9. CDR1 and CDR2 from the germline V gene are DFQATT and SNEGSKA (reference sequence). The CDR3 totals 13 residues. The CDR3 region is CSSSGTGLYEQYF. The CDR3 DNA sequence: TGCAGTTCTTCCGGGACAGGACTCTACGAGCAGTACTTC.

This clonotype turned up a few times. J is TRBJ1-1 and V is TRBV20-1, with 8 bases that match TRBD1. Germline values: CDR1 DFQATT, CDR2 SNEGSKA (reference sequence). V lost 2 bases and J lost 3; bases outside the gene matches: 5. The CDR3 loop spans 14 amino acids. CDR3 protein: CSARLQGVDTEAFF. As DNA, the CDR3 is TGCAGTGCTAGATTACAGGGGGTGGACACTGAAGCTTTCTTT.

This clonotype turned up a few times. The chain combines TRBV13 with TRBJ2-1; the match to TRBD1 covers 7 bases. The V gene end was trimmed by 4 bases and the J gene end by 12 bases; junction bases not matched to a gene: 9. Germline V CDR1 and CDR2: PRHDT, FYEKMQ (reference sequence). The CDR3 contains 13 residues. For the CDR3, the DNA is TGTGCCAGCAGCTCAGACAGGGTTATAGGGCAGTTCTTC. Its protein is CASSSDRVIGQFF.

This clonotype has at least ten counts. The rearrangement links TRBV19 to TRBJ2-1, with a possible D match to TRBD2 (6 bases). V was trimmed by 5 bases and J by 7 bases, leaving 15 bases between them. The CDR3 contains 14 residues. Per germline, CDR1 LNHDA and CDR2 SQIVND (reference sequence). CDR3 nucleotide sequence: TGTGCCAGTAGTTATACGGGAGCTTTGAATGAGCAGTTCTTC. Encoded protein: CASSYTGALNEQFF.

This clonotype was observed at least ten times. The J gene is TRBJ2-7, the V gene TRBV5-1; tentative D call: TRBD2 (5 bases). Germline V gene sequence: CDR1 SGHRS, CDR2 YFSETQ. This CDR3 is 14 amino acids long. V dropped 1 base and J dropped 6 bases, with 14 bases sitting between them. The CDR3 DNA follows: TGCGCCAGCAGCTTGCCAGAGGGATTGGCCGAGCAGTACTTC. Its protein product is CASSLPEGLAEQYF.

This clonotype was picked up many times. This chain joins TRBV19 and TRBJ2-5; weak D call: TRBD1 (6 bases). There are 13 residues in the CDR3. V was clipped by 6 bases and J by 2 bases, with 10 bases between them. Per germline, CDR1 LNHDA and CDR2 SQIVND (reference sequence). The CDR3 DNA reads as TGTGCCAGTAGGAGGACAGATCAAGAGACCCAGTACTTC. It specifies CASRRTDQETQYF.

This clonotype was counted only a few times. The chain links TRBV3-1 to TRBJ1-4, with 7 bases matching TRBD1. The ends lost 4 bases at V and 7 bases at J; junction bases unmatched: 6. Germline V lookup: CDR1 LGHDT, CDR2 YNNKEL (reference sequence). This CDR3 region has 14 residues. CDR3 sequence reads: CASSPNRGVEKLFF. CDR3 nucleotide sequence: TGTGCCAGCAGCCCGAACAGGGGTGTTGAAAAACTGTTTTTT.

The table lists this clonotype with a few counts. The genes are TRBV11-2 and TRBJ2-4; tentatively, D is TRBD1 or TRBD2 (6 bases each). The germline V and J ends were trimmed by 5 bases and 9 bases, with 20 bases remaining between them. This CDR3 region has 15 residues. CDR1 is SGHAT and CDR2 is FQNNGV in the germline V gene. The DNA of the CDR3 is TGTGCCAGCAGCCCAGGGGCGGGGATACAAGGCATTCAGTACTTC. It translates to CASSPGAGIQGIQYF.

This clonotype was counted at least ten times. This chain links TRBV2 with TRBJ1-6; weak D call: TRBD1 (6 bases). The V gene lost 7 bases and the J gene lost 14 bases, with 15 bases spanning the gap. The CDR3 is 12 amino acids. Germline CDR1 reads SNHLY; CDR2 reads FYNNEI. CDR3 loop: CASNTQGLSLHF. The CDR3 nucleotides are TGTGCCAGCAATACACAGGGTCTATCCCTCCACTTT. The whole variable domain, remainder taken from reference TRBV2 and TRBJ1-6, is EPEVTQTPSHQVTQMGQEVILRCVPISNHLYFYWYRQILGQKVEFLVSFYNNEISEKSEIFDDQFSVERPDGSNFTLKIRSTKLEDSAMYFCASNTQGLSLHFGNGTRLTVT.